This T cell receptor (beta chain) was sequenced in a study of beta chain features in type 1 diabetes. Study-level findings and limits: Among patients, naive, central memory and Treg TCRB repertoires appeared more similar than among healthy donors. A moderate, significant TCRB CDR3 shortening appeared in type 1 diabetes across four CD4+ subsets.

By way of CD45RO/CCR7/CD25/CD127/CD95/CD27, the CD4+ regulatory, stem cell-like memory, central memory and naive cells were sorted. As concerns this clone: Its target is not known.

The CDR3 extends over 14 amino acids. Germline-derived CDR1 and CDR2 are SGHRS and YFSETQ. V shed 2 bases and J shed 2 bases, with 10 bases lying between them. The entirety of the isolated RNA underwent reverse transcription, so expressed TCRB transcripts were sequenced. Using immunoSEQ multiplex PCR, the repertoire was profiled, and TCRdb retains in-frame clones only, with some absent. Of more than 300,000 clones in the sample, roughly 9.8% were seen once. The clonotype originates from a young man with type 1 diabetes. Sequenced: central memory CD4+ T cells from blood. This chain links TRBV5-1 with TRBJ1-1, with D possibly being TRBD1 (5 bases). The CDR3 loop is CASSLLDINTEAFF. CDR3 coding DNA: TGCGCCAGCAGCTTATTGGACATTAACACTGAAGCTTTCTTT.